The text below deals with one T cell receptor beta chain. Antigen: not known. The data derive from a study of T cell responses to AZD1222 COVID-19 vaccine. From germline, CDR1 is SEHNR and CDR2 FQNEAQ (reference sequence). Trimming pared 5 bases from V and 6 bases from J, leaving 17 bases between. The CDR3 is 15 residues long. Overall study findings and caveats: Among spike-specific TCRs, nearly half reportedly target unmutated variant regions. Clonal diversity was possibly underestimated, and white British individuals and females predominated among donors. The study sampled repertoires only after the peak T cell response.

Here immunoSEQ multiplex PCR was the method, and the copy in TCRdb shows in-frame clones only, minus some. The sample shows 110,000 or so clones, 90% to 95% of them seen only once. The rearrangement joins TRBV7-9 to TRBJ2-1; D gene unclear. Sequenced here: peripheral blood, sampled on day 0 of AZD1222 vaccination. This sequence was found in an adult in good health. The CDR3 DNA is TGTGCCAGCAGCCCCAGGACCTCGGCCGGCAATGAGCAGTTCTTC. Translating gives CASSPRTSAGNEQFF. Combining the CDR3 with reference TRBV7-9 and TRBJ2-1 gives the whole variable domain DTGVSQNPRHKITKRGQNVTFRCDPISEHNRLYWYRQTLGQGPEFLTYFQNEAQLEKSRLLSDRFSAERPKGSFSTLEIQRTEQGDSAMYLCASSPRTSAGNEQFFGPGTRLTVL.